This T cell receptor (beta chain) was sequenced during a study of T-cell reconstitution after alpha-beta-depleted transplantation in children. Study results and caveats: T cells produced anew were the main source of T-cell counts and diversity one year after transplant.

The CDR3 extends over 15 amino acids. Germline CDR1 is MNHEY and CDR2 is SVGEGT. With 7 bases clipped from V and 4 bases from J, the junction kept 7 bases outside the gene matches. Regarding this clonotype: The antigen remains unidentified.

Preparation of the TCRbeta library was carried out with unique molecular identifiers. TCRdb re-called the PCR reads through MiXCR, storing one row per CDR3 protein. This sample has 90,000 to 130,000 distinct CDR3 sequences, with 10% to 13% found just once. The genes are TRBV6-2 or TRBV6-3 and TRBJ1-5; 10 nucleotides agree with TRBD1. This TCR came from a boy aged 2-15 years with acute lymphoblastic leukemia, due to receive a stem cell transplant. Here the sequenced sample was PBMCs, taken before TCRalphabeta/CD19-depleted stem cell transplant. The CDR3 reads CASTHAGQGNQPQHF. The DNA for the CDR3 is TGTGCCAGCACCCACGCGGGACAGGGGAATCAGCCCCAGCATTTT.